The 10 T cell receptor beta chains reported below all come from one sample, sequenced in a study of CXCR3-negative and CXCR3-positive naive CD8 T cells. Preparation of TRB cDNA libraries relied on 5' RACE carrying UMI labels. Using the 5' RACE reads, TCRdb records one entry per CDR3 protein without DNA. The sample table includes about 53,000 distinct CDR3 sequences. The specimen sequenced was naive CXCR3- CD8+ T cells from blood. Subset reported: CD45RO-CCR7+CD27+CD95- naive CD8+ T cells lacking CXCR3 (TNR3-). The receptors were sampled from a human donor in good health. Some clones in this sample may be carry-over from other donors' samples.

V is TRBV5-1 and J is TRBJ2-5; TCRdb's assignment of TRBD1 cannot be checked, as there is no DNA. Germline loops: CDR1 SGHRS, CDR2 YFSETQ. The CDR3 has 13 residues. The CDR3 loop is CAIRTGIGETQYF.

Considering frequency, this clonotype is medium-sized. V is TRBV7-6 and J is TRBJ2-1; TCRdb indicates TRBD2, and absent DNA this call remains unverified. Germline V gene data show CDR1 as SGHVS and CDR2 as FNYEAQ. This CDR3 region has 13 residues. CDR3: CASSFGPDNEQFF.

The CDR3 sequence is CASRTGQKETQYF. The J gene is TRBJ2-5, the V gene TRBV7-2; TCRdb's D gene call, TRBD1, goes unchecked for lack of DNA. The CDR3 has 13 amino acids. Germline V gene data show CDR1 as SGHTA and CDR2 as FQGNSA.

The rearrangement links TRBV7-8 to TRBJ2-1; lacking DNA, the TRBD1 call made by TCRdb goes unchecked. CDR1 is SGHVS and CDR2 is FQNEAQ in the germline V gene. The CDR3 contains 16 residues. The CDR3: CASWGGRHSISNEQFF.

The chain carries TRBV12-3 or TRBV12-4 and TRBJ2-1; TCRdb's assignment of TRBD1 cannot be checked, as there is no DNA. This CDR3 region has 13 residues. The CDR3 is CASGRQGAYEQFF.

The chain is built from TRBV7-6 and TRBJ2-7; TCRdb reports TRBD1, a call that lacks DNA to check it against. Germline V CDR1 and CDR2: SGHVS, FNYEAQ. This CDR3 has 13 residues. The CDR3 sequence: CASSPRGPYEQYF. The full variable domain, with the rest looked up from reference TRBV7-6 and TRBJ2-7, is GAGVSQSPRYKVTKRGQDVALRCDPISGHVSLYWYRQALGQGPEFLTYFNYEAQQDKSGLPNDRFSAERPEGSISTLTIQRTEQRDSAMYRCASSPRGPYEQYFGPGTRLTVT.

This chain joins TRBV6-2 or TRBV6-3 and TRBJ2-7. This CDR3 has 14 amino acids. CDR1 and CDR2 from the germline V gene are MNHEY and SVGEGT. The CDR3 loop is CASSYLDPVHEQYF.

The chain couples TRBV28 to TRBJ2-3; TCRdb's D gene call, TRBD2, goes unchecked for lack of DNA. This CDR3 is 17 amino acids long. Germline V CDR1 and CDR2: MDHEN, SYDVKM. CDR3 residues: CASSFSGLAQKAGTQYF.

The V call is TRBV4-2, the J call TRBJ2-5; TCRdb names TRBD2, which stays unverified in the absence of DNA. This CDR3 comprises 16 residues. Germline CDR1 LGHNA, CDR2 YNFKEQ. The CDR3 sequence is CASSQVLAGGEETQYF.

This clonotype is called medium-sized based on its frequency. This rearrangement joins TRBV11-2 to TRBJ2-7; TCRdb names TRBD1, which stays unverified in the absence of DNA. Germline CDR1 is SGHAT and CDR2 is FQNNGV. This CDR3 is 17 amino acids long. The CDR3: CASSSIRQGKASYEQYF.